This T cell receptor (beta chain) was profiled in a study of cytomegalovirus exposure and HLA in healthy donors (dated by TCRdb to the late 2010s). With regard to the full study: In an earlier analysis of several hundred of the donors, about 270 Gb of sequence data and 95 million to 130 million unique TCR beta sequences from 180 million or so T cells were reported. An early release that covered around 590 HLA-typed donors contained approximately 290 gigabases of sequencing data and tens of millions of unique TCR sequences. Of the 300 to 500 genotyped donors, roughly 76% were placed in the genetic ancestry cluster associated with self-reported Caucasian donors. The study aimed to test whether cataloging public T cell receptors could reveal signatures of past pathogen exposure. The T cell repertoires of several hundred subjects were profiled by immunosequencing and related to cytomegalovirus serostatus. Along with the approximately 650-subject first cohort, a separate validation cohort of over 90 different subjects was used. High-throughput TCR immunosequencing, statistical association of individual TCRs with disease status, and machine learning were combined to predict cytomegalovirus infection status. In a later analysis, previously published TCR beta repertoires from roughly 710 donors were re-analyzed and high-resolution HLA genotyping was added so that TCR occurrence patterns could be studied. Rather than drawing on any new phenotypic data, the later analysis identified candidate immune exposures from TCR beta sequences and the way those sequences occurred across donors. To decide whether each TCR beta V gene segment behaved as functional or pseudogenic, an earlier analysis of 587 of the donors relied on high-throughput TCR beta sequencing. Alongside the repertoire data, information on donor age, sex, ethnicity and CMV serostatus was compiled. A later genetic analysis used genome-wide SNP genotypes for about 60% of the roughly 700 donors, treating that subset as a discovery cohort. All discovery cohort repertoires had been generated on a single sequencing platform. HLA typing covered class I and class II loci at four-digit resolution. Typing coverage differed by locus: A, B, C, DRB1 and DQB1 were typed in roughly 620-640 donors, DQA1 in approximately 520, DPA1 in approximately 610, and DPB1 in approximately 450. Several DR-DQ haplotypes were handled as single units for association and clustering because linkage in the cohort was strong. Among 350 to 400 genotyped donors of the cohort, an average of around 240,000 unique TCR beta nucleotide sequences were sequenced per donor, 15% to 20% of them non-productive.

Per the germline V gene, SQVTM is the CDR1 and ANQGSEA is the CDR2. V drops 2 bases and J drops 0 bases, leaving 14 bases in between. Counted from cysteine to phenylalanine, this CDR3 has 17 amino acids. Left in the record is the CDR3 DNA by itself, 51 bases read in frame from the first base. Of note for this clone: Its antigen remains unidentified. The record has no base qualities; no much larger clone is one base away.

General conclusions and limits of the study: Three of the identified cytomegalovirus-associated TCR beta chains were confirmed in vitro to be specific for cytomegalovirus antigens. The classifier was reported to diagnose cytomegalovirus status with high specificity and sensitivity in both the original cohort and the validation cohort. A further reported finding was that TCR beta sequences accurately predicted the HLA-A and HLA-B alleles for most subjects in the first cohort. A later analysis found that TCR association rates varied across HLA loci, with DRB1 alleles showing the most associated TCRs and HLA-C alleles the fewest. The only immune exposure information available for the cohort was CMV serostatus. Broadly in line with IMGT annotations, most TCR beta V segments showed up in productive rearrangements about 87% or about 30% of the time in an earlier analysis of 587 of the donors. A later genetic analysis associated a missense DCLRE1C variant with V-gene and J-gene trimming of TCR beta chains, and an independent cohort replicated the association. The study gave a list of 150 to 200 TCR beta chains associated with cytomegalovirus. The 87-base-pair reads could not distinguish some IMGT-functional V segments, including TRBV6-2 and TRBV6-3, so those segments were excluded. In this cohort, only TCR beta chains were sequenced, and detectable features were limited by the absence of alpha or paired-chain data. Linkage disequilibrium might explain the correlated functional status among segregating V segments, but an unknown experimental factor could not be excluded. Because HLA typing was unavailable for some donors at each locus, only the typed subset was used in association tests. Across donors, most TCR sequences were observed very rarely, whereas some public TCRs were present in many individuals. Several of the top co-occurrence clusters appeared to be linked to parvovirus B19, influenza, CMV and Epstein-Barr virus, according to a later analysis. Seventeen rarely observed V segments, including chromosome 9 orphons, were excluded from the earlier analysis of several hundred of the donors because counts were too low. According to the authors, the approach could potentially be generalized to other disease states and immunological phenotypes. In a later analysis, most CMV-associated TCR beta chains were found to appear HLA-restricted, with HLA associations seemingly driven largely by CMV exposure. A later analysis associated 15,000 to 20,000 TCR beta sequences with specific HLA alleles at a false discovery rate of 0.05. Presence/absence analyses assumed roughly uniform sequencing depth across donors, an assumption that may not hold. A cluster of highly shared sequence variants was judged likely to represent a technical artifact of the sequencing pipeline. Compared with the roughly 670-donor mean, donors in an Asian-associated ancestry cluster had fewer N-insertions in productive TCRs, according to a later genetic analysis. Strong co-occurrence of HLA alleles, especially DR and DQ, made assigning TCR associations to individual alleles difficult. A later analysis found that HLA-associated TCR beta chains were more clonally expanded and had lower generation probabilities than equally common non-associated chains.

The cohort comprised some 730 healthy bone marrow donors. All cohort members were sampled while nominally healthy, although unrecorded immune exposures were likely present. The donor tested CMV seropositive, placing the donor among the 290 or so seropositive members of the cohort. Every donor gave a peripheral blood sample, and the peripheral blood mononuclear cells from that sample were used for TCR beta sequencing. Genomic DNA was extracted from the blood cell samples with the Qiagen DNeasy Blood Extraction Kit. Library method: the immunoSEQ multiplex PCR assay. The multiplex PCR relied on a mix of 60 forward primers for TCR Vbeta segments and 13 reverse primers for TCR Jbeta segments. The CDR3 region of rearranged TCR beta genes was amplified from genomic DNA with a multiplex PCR assay. The Illumina HiSeq System was used to sequence the amplified TCR beta libraries as 87-base-pair reads. For the original study's pipeline: A later analysis tallied tens of millions of unique TCR beta chains across the 610 or so repertoires, and approximately 12 million of those chains were shared by two or more donors. A nearest-neighbor algorithm error-corrected the raw reads and collapsed the reads into unique sequences, merging closely related sequences to remove PCR and sequencing errors. CDR3 sequences were aligned to IMGT reference sequences to assign V, D and J gene segments. For a sequence to be retained, at least a six-nucleotide match to both a V gene segment and a J gene segment was required. A rearrangement was called productive if the CDR3 had no stop codons and remained in frame with V and J, and every other rearrangement was called non-productive. CDR3 was defined according to IMGT convention as the region running from the second conserved V-encoded cysteine to the conserved J-encoded phenylalanine. In an earlier analysis of more than 550 of the donors, sequences lacking an unambiguous match to a single V gene segment were excluded. In an earlier analysis of approximately 500 of the donors, a V segment was called functional when productive rearrangements were above 56.7%, and segregating when the standard deviation between donors exceeded 5%. A statistical classification framework was developed to diagnose cytomegalovirus status using the catalog of TCR beta chain sequences. In a later analysis, TCR nucleotide sequences were compared against IMGT/GENE-DB human TR gene sequences so that V and J genes could be assigned. The TCRdist pipeline was used in a later analysis to assign CDR3 sequences and most-parsimonious VDJ recombination scenarios. A later analysis defined each TCR beta chain by its CDR3 amino acid sequence plus V-gene family, and excluded reads lacking a unique V-gene family. To address suspected cross-contamination and a sequencing artifact, a later analysis removed 550 to 750 highly shared, low-generation-probability nucleotide sequences. A later analysis calculated a clonal expansion index for each public chain from normalized within-repertoire ranks of inferred template counts. A later analysis computed generation probabilities with a VDJ recombination model fitted to out-of-frame rearrangements, and checked the results against IGoR. Hypergeometric tests were used in a later analysis to score TCR-TCR, TCR-HLA and TCR-CMV co-occurrence, with a repertoire-size bias correction applied to the TCR pairs. To estimate false discovery rates, a later analysis permuted the HLA or CMV assignments 20 times. In a later analysis, co-occurring TCRs were grouped using DBSCAN, with TCRdist sequence similarity added in when clustering inside HLA-allele-positive subsets. Repertoires with fewer than 30,000 or more than 120,000 public chains, plus five repertoires with anomalous nucleotide sharing, were excluded from co-occurrence clustering. TCRdb holds this immuneACCESS table with in-frame rearrangements only. Some clones are missing; in checked studies, unresolved V genes explain under half, and the rest has no known cause. V and J calls and clone size come straight from that table; D and trimming were deduced from the DNA. Here the sample has over 100,000 clones; about 62% occur a single time. Clones ranked in the top ten supply about 8.9% of the sample.

Rearrangement joined TRBV29-1 to TRBJ2-6; TRBD1 is a possible D gene, resting on 5 matching bases. This receptor was taken from a woman in her 40s in good health and CMV-seropositive. The specimen sequenced was PBMCs. The encoded CDR3 is CSVETGHSSSGANVLTF. The DNA sequence is given as TGCAGCGTTGAAACAGGACACAGCAGCTCTGGGGCCAACGTCCTGACTTTC.